Shown below are 5 T cell receptor beta chains from a single sample sequenced in a study of blood T cell repertoires in COVID-19. Assay: immunoSEQ multiplex PCR; the TCRdb copy retains only in-frame clones and omits some. Of about 520,000 clones in the sample, 80% to 90% were seen once. The sample consisted of peripheral blood. The source is a human donor in a cohort sampled during active COVID-19.

The chain has TRBV4-3 and TRBJ2-1; maybe TRBD1 (5 bases). V lost 0 bases and J lost 6, with 27 bases in between. The CDR3 spans 20 residues. Germline loops: CDR1 LGHNA, CDR2 YSLEER. In DNA form, the CDR3 reads TGCGCCAGCAGCCAAGAAGACTCTCTATGGCGCGGACAAACGACCAATGAGCAGTTCTTC. This gives the protein CASSQEDSLWRGQTTNEQFF.

This clone has a count of ten or more. The chain links TRBV4-1 to TRBJ2-7, with 7 nucleotides matching TRBD2. This CDR3 spans 16 amino acids. Trimming took 4 bases from V and 4 from J; bases not matched to a gene: 13. In germline, CDR1 is MGHRA, CDR2 YSYEKL. This CDR3 is CASSRGTGGREYEQYF. Written as DNA, the CDR3 is TGCGCCAGCAGCCGGGGGACGGGGGGTAGGGAATACGAGCAGTACTTC.

The chain links TRBV2 to TRBJ1-5, with D maybe TRBD1 (5 bases). CDR3 length equals 13 residues. The V and J ends lost 5 bases and 3 bases respectively, with 8 bases between them. The germline CDR1 and CDR2 sequences are SNHLY and FYNNEI. The CDR3 DNA reads TGTGCCAGCAGTATACAGGCCAATCAGCCCCAGCATTTT. Amino acid sequence: CASSIQANQPQHF.

The rearrangement uses TRBV24-1 and TRBJ1-2; the D is unclear. Germline loops: CDR1 KGHDR, CDR2 SFDVKD. The CDR3 is 13 amino acids. Trimming cost V 5 bases and J 4 bases, with 10 bases left between them. CDR3 bases: TGTGCCACCAGTGCTGAGAATTCCTATGGCTACACCTTC. Its translation is CATSAENSYGYTF.

V is TRBV27 and J is TRBJ2-1, with 14 bases aligning to TRBD2. The V segment lost 0 bases and the J segment 9 bases; nucleotides outside the gene matches: 10. The CDR3 length is 18 residues. Germline CDR1 is MNHEY and CDR2 is SMNVEV (reference sequence). CDR3 nucleotide sequence: TGTGCCAGCAGTTTATCGGGGACCGGGACTAGCGGGAGCCCTGAGCAGTTCTTC. Protein: CASSLSGTGTSGSPEQFF.